This TCR beta chain stems from a study of glioma-infiltrating T cells after dendritic cell vaccination. The table came from immunoSEQ multiplex PCR; TCRdb's copy has only in-frame clones and leaves some out. This sample yields fewer than 50,000 clones, of which roughly 79% are seen a single time; about 7.8% belongs to the top ten. Trimming cost V 3 bases and J 7 bases, with 18 bases left between them. CDR1 is LNHNV and CDR2 is YYDKDF in the germline V gene (reference sequence). The length of the CDR3 is 16 residues. This clonotype originated in a human donor with glioblastoma. The chain couples TRBV15 to TRBJ2-2; TRBD2 might be the D (6 bases). Sequences were derived from blood, sampled before dendritic cell vaccination. As DNA, the CDR3 is TGTGCCACCAGCAGCGCGGGGCTAGACGGGGTCGGGGAGCTGTTTTTT. It specifies CATSSAGLDGVGELFF. The variable domain in full, completed from reference TRBV15 and TRBJ2-2, reads DAMVIQNPRYQVTQFGKPVTLSCSQTLNHNVMYWYQQKSSQAPKLLFHYYDKDFNNEADTPDNFQSRRPNTSFCFLDIRSPGLGDTAMYLCATSSAGLDGVGELFFGEGSRLTVL.